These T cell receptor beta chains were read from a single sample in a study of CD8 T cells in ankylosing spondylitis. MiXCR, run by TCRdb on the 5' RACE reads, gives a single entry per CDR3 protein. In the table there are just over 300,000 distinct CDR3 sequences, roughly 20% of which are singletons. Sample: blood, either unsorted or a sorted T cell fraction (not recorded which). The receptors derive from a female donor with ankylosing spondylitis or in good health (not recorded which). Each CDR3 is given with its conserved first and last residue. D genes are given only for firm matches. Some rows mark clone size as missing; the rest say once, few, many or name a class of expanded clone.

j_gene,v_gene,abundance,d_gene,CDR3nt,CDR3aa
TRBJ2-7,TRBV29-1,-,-,TGCAGCGTTGAAAGTCAAGGCTACGAGCAGTACTTC,CSVESQGYEQYF
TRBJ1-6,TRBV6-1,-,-,TGTGCCAGCCGGTATGAACCATATGGCTTTTCACCCCTCCACTTT,CASRYEPYGFSPLHF
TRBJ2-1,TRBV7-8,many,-,TGTGCCAGCAGCTTAAACGGGGGTTCCTACAATGAGCAGTTCTTC,CASSLNGGSYNEQFF
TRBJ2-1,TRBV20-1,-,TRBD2,TGCAGTGCCCCTGACCTAGCGGGAGGGAATTACAATGAGCAGTTCTTC,CSAPDLAGGNYNEQFF
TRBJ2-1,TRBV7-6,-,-,TGTGCCAGCAGCTTAGGACACAGGGCTGGGGAGCAGTTCTTC,CASSLGHRAGEQFF
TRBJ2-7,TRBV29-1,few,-,TGCAGCGTTGGCGGGTCCTACGAGCAGTACTTC,CSVGGSYEQYF
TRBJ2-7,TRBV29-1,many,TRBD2,TGCAGCGTTGATGCTAGCGGGTCCTCCTACGAGCAGTACTTC,CSVDASGSSYEQYF
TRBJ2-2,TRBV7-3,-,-,TGTGCCAGCAGCAGCAAAAACACCGGGGAGCTGTTTTTT,CASSSKNTGELFF
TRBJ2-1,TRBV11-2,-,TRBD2,TGTGCCAGCAGCCTACTCCGGCTAGCGGGAGGGTCCGAGCAGTTCTTC,CASSLLRLAGGSEQFF
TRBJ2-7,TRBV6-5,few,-,TGTGCCAGCAGTTATGGGCCCTTCTACGAGCAGTACTTC,CASSYGPFYEQYF
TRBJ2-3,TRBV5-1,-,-,TGCGCCAGCAGCGAGGAGTACTCATACACAGATACGCAGTATTTT,CASSEEYSYTDTQYF
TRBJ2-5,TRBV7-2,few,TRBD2,TGTGCCAGCAGCTTAGAGGCTAGCGGATGGGAGACCCAGTACTTC,CASSLEASGWETQYF
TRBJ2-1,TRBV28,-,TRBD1,TGTGCCAGCGTCTGGACAGGGGGGCATGAGCAGTTCTTC,CASVWTGGHEQFF
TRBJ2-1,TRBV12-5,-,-,TGTGCTAGTGGTTTGGTACTTGGTAGCTTCAATGAGCAGTTCTTC,CASGLVLGSFNEQFF
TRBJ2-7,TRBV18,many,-,TGTGCCAGCTCACCACTTACGGACGAGCAGTACTTC,CASSPLTDEQYF
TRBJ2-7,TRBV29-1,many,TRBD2,TGCAGCGGAGTTAGCGGGAGGGTCGGCGAGCAGTACTTC,CSGVSGRVGEQYF
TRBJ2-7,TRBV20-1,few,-,TGCAGTGCTAGAGCCCGGACGGACCCCTACGAGCAGTACTTC,CSARARTDPYEQYF
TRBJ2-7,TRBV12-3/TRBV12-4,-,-,TGTGCCAGCAGCCCCGTTAGGGCGAGGTACGAGCAGTACTTC,CASSPVRARYEQYF
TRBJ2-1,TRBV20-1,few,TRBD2,TGCAGTGCTAGGGTCCTAGCGGGAGTTAATGAGCAGTTCTTC,CSARVLAGVNEQFF
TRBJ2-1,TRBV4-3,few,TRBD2,TGCGCCAGCAGCCAAGATGGAAGACGGCTAGCGGGGTCCCATGAGCAGTTCTTC,CASSQDGRRLAGSHEQFF
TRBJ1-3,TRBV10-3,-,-,TGTGCCATCAGTGCGGCAGCTGGAAACACCATATATTTT,CAISAAAGNTIYF
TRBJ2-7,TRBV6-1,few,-,TGTGCCAGCAGGGGTCCGGCTTACTACGAGCAGTACTTC,CASRGPAYYEQYF